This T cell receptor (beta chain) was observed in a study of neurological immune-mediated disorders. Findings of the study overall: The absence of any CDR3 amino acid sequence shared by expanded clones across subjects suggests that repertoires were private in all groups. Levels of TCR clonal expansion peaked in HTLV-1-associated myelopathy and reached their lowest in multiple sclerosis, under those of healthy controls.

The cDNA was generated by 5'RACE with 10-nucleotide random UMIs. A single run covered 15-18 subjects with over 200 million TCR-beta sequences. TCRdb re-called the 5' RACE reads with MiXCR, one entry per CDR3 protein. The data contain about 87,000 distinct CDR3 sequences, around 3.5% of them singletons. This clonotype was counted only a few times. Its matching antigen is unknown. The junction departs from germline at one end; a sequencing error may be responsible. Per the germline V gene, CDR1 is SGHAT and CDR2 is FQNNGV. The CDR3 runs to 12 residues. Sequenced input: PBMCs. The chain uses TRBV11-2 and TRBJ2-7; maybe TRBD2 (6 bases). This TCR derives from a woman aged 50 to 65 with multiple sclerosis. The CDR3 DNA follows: TGTGACAGCAGCATCCGGGACTCCCAGCAGTACTTC. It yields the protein CDSSIRDSQQYF.